This passage covers 24 T cell receptor beta chains from one sample sequenced in a study of shared clonotypes between healthy human individuals. Data came from immunoSEQ multiplex PCR; TCRdb stores just in-frame clones and leaves some out. The sample consists of about 520,000 clones, approximately 82% of them appearing once. Sequenced sample: PBMCs. The receptors originated from a woman between 40 and 50 years old in good health. Some clones in this sample may be carry-over from other donors' samples.

The chain is built from TRBV28 and TRBJ1-5, with D uncertain. The CDR3 is 13 amino acids. Trimming removed 7 bases at V and 0 bases at J, with 7 bases between. Germline V gene data show CDR1 as MDHEN and CDR2 as SYDVKM. CDR3 sequence reads: CASNVYSNQPQHF. For the CDR3, the DNA is TGTGCCAGCAACGTTTATAGCAATCAGCCCCAGCATTTT.

V usage is TRBV4-2 and J usage is TRBJ1-6; D possibly corresponds to TRBD1 (5 bases). This CDR3 is 17 amino acids long. The V end was cut by 0 bases, the J end by 2 bases, with 11 bases between. The germline V gene encodes CDR1 LGHNA and CDR2 YNFKEQ. Here the CDR3 DNA reads TGTGCCAGCAGCCAAGATCGAGGGGTAGCCTATAATTCACCCCTCCACTTT. As protein: CASSQDRGVAYNSPLHF.

This clone was recorded only once. The chain joins TRBV6-4 to TRBJ2-2, with unresolved D. The CDR3 is 17 residues long. V shed 3 bases and J shed 7 bases, with 21 bases lying between them. CDR1 is MRHNA, CDR2 SNTAGT, per germline. The CDR3 nucleotides are TGTGCCAGCAGTGATAAGGCAGGTAGGGTTTTTGGCGGGGAGCTGTTTTTT. Its protein product is CASSDKAGRVFGGELFF.

The chain combines TRBV19 with TRBJ2-7; 12 bases fit TRBD1. CDR1 is LNHDA and CDR2 is SQIVND in the germline V gene (reference sequence). With V trimmed by 4 bases and J by 7 bases, 5 bases remained unmatched. The CDR3 length is 14 residues. CDR3 residues: CASSTGQGAREQYF. The CDR3 DNA reads as TGTGCCAGTAGTACGGGACAGGGGGCGAGGGAGCAGTACTTC. Supplemented by reference TRBV19 and TRBJ2-7, the full variable domain reads DGGITQSPKYLFRKEGQNVTLSCEQNLNHDAMYWYRQDPGQGLRLIYYSQIVNDFQKGDIAEGYSVSREKKESFPLTVTSAQKNPTAFYLCASSTGQGAREQYFGPGTRLTVT.

With regard to this clone: The conserved closing phenylalanine or tryptophan is absent in this CDR3, likely reflecting a read error. The chain joins TRBV10-2 to TRBJ1-1, with D unclear. With 6 bases removed from V and 1 base from J, the gap between germline ends came to 6 bases. The CDR3 length is 12 residues. Germline values: CDR1 WSHSY, CDR2 SAAADI. CDR3 in DNA: TGCGCCAGCAGGAACACGAACACTGAAGCTTTCCTT. It yields the protein CASRNTNTEAFL.

This clone came up once. V and J are TRBV28 and TRBJ2-5; D possibly corresponds to TRBD2 (5 bases). V lost 5 bases, J lost 5 bases, and 21 bases lay in between. The germline V gene has CDR1 MDHEN and CDR2 SYDVKM. The CDR3 has 16 amino acids. The CDR3 is CASSNPGGGLRETQYF. The DNA for the CDR3 is TGTGCCAGCAGTAATCCTGGAGGCGGCCTTCGGGAGACCCAGTACTTC.

This chain uses TRBV5-4 with TRBJ2-2; the match to TRBD1 covers 9 bases. This CDR3 region has 15 residues. V trimming: 0 bases; J trimming: 7 bases; junction bases outside the gene matches: 4. Per germline, CDR1 SGHNT and CDR2 YYREEE (reference sequence). The CDR3 spells CASSLAGQGYGELFF. CDR3 DNA sequence: TGTGCCAGCAGCTTGGCCGGACAGGGGTACGGGGAGCTGTTTTTT.

The gene calls are TRBV10-3 and TRBJ2-5, with D possibly matching TRBD2 (6 bases). The J call may not be correct, given that the DNA end is closer to TRBJ2-7. The CDR3 length is 13 residues. Germline V CDR1 and CDR2: ENHRY, SYGVKD. CDR3 bases: TGTGCCATCAGTCGGGACGGGGGTTACGAGCAGTACTTC. The encoded protein is CAISRDGGYEQYF.

CDR3 protein: CASSQVDRIRNTIYF. CDR3 coding DNA: TGCGCCAGCAGCCAGGTCGACAGGATTAGAAACACCATATATTTT. J is TRBJ1-3 and V is TRBV4-1, with D possibly matching TRBD1 (6 bases). The CDR3 is 15 amino acids. Trimming took 3 bases from V and 5 from J, leaving 14 bases between them. Germline V gene lookup returns CDR1 MGHRA and CDR2 YSYEKL.

On this clone: Here the CDR3 omits its conserved ending phenylalanine or tryptophan, so a read error is the likely source. The V and J genes are TRBV30 and TRBJ1-5, with no clear D. V was trimmed by 4 bases and J by 2 bases, leaving 12 bases between them. The CDR3 runs 14 residues. From germline, CDR1 is GTSNPN and CDR2 SVGIG (reference sequence). The CDR3 DNA reads TGTGCCTGGACCGCGGGCCAGGGCAATCAGCCCCAGCATCTT. Its protein product is CAWTAGQGNQPQHL.

The CDR3 bases are TGTGCCAGCAGCAGACAGGGGTTCAATGAGCAGTTCTTC. Its translation: CASSRQGFNEQFF. The J gene is TRBJ2-1, the V gene TRBV28, with 8 nucleotides matching TRBD1. The CDR3 sequence is 13 residues long. Germline CDR1 is MDHEN and CDR2 is SYDVKM. The V gene end was trimmed by 6 bases and the J gene end by 6 bases; junction bases not matched to a gene: 4.

This sequence joins TRBV18 and TRBJ2-1; D possibly corresponds to TRBD1 (6 bases). This CDR3 is 15 amino acids long. Between the trimmed V and J ends, which lost 1 base and 7 bases, there was a span of 14 bases. Germline CDR1 KGHSH, CDR2 LQKENI. In nucleotides, the CDR3 is TGTGCCAGCTCACCACGGGCAGGGGTGAGGAATGAGCAGTTCTTC. It translates to CASSPRAGVRNEQFF.

The chain combines TRBV28 with TRBJ2-7, with 8 nucleotides matching TRBD1. The junction had 7 bases not matched to a gene; V was cut back by 6 bases and J by 0 bases. The length of the CDR3 is 15 residues. Germline V lookup: CDR1 MDHEN, CDR2 SYDVKM. The CDR3 sequence: CASRTRTGSSYEQYF. CDR3 DNA sequence: TGTGCCAGCAGGACCCGGACAGGGAGCTCCTACGAGCAGTACTTC.

The CDR3 here is CASSITGTGHTDTQYF. CDR3 coding DNA: TGTGCCAGCAGCATAACCGGGACAGGACACACAGATACGCAGTATTTT. The gene calls are TRBV7-2 and TRBJ2-3; 8 bases are shared with TRBD1. Germline V gene sequence: CDR1 SGHTA, CDR2 FQGNSA. The CDR3 runs 16 residues. J lost 2 bases, V lost 5 bases, and 9 bases had no gene match.

The V call is TRBV6-5, the J call TRBJ1-4, with 11 bases identical to TRBD1. J lost 8 bases, V lost 2 bases, and 4 bases had no gene match. The CDR3 runs 15 residues. The V gene's germline CDR1 is MNHEY and CDR2 SVGAGI. The CDR3 reads CASSYTGTGGEKLFF. CDR3 DNA: TGTGCCAGCAGTTACACCGGGACAGGGGGGGAAAAACTGTTTTTT.

Comment on this clone: Other DNA variants within this sample encode the same CDR3. The chain combines TRBV4-2 with TRBJ1-5; tentatively, D is TRBD1 (5 bases). Germline CDR1 LGHNA, CDR2 YNFKEQ. The CDR3 sequence is 15 residues long. Deletions cut 0 bases from V and 4 bases from J, with 10 bases between. CDR3 residues: CASSQDGQGNQPQHF. The CDR3 DNA follows: TGTGCCAGCAGCCAAGATGGTCAGGGTAATCAGCCCCAGCATTTT.

This clone was seen more than once but under ten times. The V and J genes are TRBV11-2 and TRBJ1-4; TRBD1 matches 7 bases. The V gene's germline CDR1 is SGHAT and CDR2 FQNNGV. The CDR3 extends over 15 amino acids. The J segment lost 1 base and the V segment lost 4 bases, leaving 3 bases of the junction unmatched. CDR3 sequence: CASSSGGETNEKLFF. CDR3 sequence (DNA): TGTGCCAGCAGCTCAGGGGGGGAAACTAATGAAAAACTGTTTTTT.

Points on this clone: Since a far larger clone is one base different, this is likely a read error. Other DNA sequences in this specimen translate into the identical CDR3. The chain joins TRBV7-3 to TRBJ2-1, with D unclear. In germline, CDR1 is SGHTA, CDR2 FQGTGA. This CDR3 has 15 residues. The CDR3 spells CASRNAGPKYNEQFF. CDR3 DNA: TGTGCCAGCAGGAACGCAGGACCAAAGTACAATGAGCAATTCTTC.

The rearrangement links TRBV5-1 to TRBJ2-7, with 7 bases aligning to TRBD1. Per the germline V gene, CDR1 is SGHRS and CDR2 is YFSETQ. The junction had 0 bases not matched to a gene; V was cut back by 0 bases and J by 0 bases. The CDR3 loop spans 14 amino acids. The CDR3 protein is CASSLGDSSYEQYF. CDR3 sequence (DNA): TGCGCCAGCAGCTTGGGGGACAGCTCCTACGAGCAGTACTTC.

The chain joins TRBV28 to TRBJ2-4; the D is unclear. The CDR3 loop spans 16 amino acids. Germline CDR1 and CDR2: MDHEN and SYDVKM. V was trimmed by 2 bases and J by 1 base, leaving 12 bases between them. The CDR3 region has the DNA TGTGCCAGCAGTTTAATGGTTTCGAGCGCCAAAAACATTCAGTACTTC. Translated: CASSLMVSSAKNIQYF.

This clone is classed as medium-sized. The chain uses TRBV4-3 and TRBJ2-6, with D possibly being TRBD2 (6 bases). Germline-derived CDR1 and CDR2 are LGHNA and YSLEER. Between the trimmed V and J ends, which lost 0 bases and 1 base, there was a span of 10 bases. The CDR3 has 17 amino acids. The CDR3 region has the DNA TGCGCCAGCAGCCAAGATCCAGGGACTTCTGGGGCCAACGTCCTGACTTTC. Translation gives CASSQDPGTSGANVLTF.

The CDR3 region is CASSASGTGGPYGYTF. In DNA, the CDR3 is TGTGCCAGCAGCGCGTCCGGGACAGGGGGACCGTATGGCTACACCTTC. J is TRBJ1-2 and V is TRBV9; 11 nucleotides agree with TRBD1. After removal of 3 bases from V and 5 bases from J, the junction contained 9 bases not matched to a gene. CDR3 size: 16 residues. Germline V CDR1 and CDR2: SGDLS, YYNGEE.

The chain links TRBV28 to TRBJ2-1, with D perhaps TRBD1 or TRBD2 (6 bases each). The V gene's germline CDR1 is MDHEN and CDR2 SYDVKM. Trimming shortened V by 6 bases and J by 2 bases, and 11 bases separated the two germline ends. The CDR3 sequence is 14 residues long. The DNA for the CDR3 is TGTGCCAGCAGGTCCCGGGGGCCCTACAATGAGCAGTTCTTC. It encodes CASRSRGPYNEQFF.

Of note for this clone: One base away lies a much larger clone, so this may be a sequencing read error. Other DNA sequences from this sample encode an identical CDR3 as well. The rearrangement links TRBV11-2 to TRBJ2-4, with D tentatively TRBD1 or TRBD2 (5 bases each). In germline, CDR1 is SGHAT, CDR2 FQNNGV. The CDR3 length is 15 residues. CDR3 sequence: CASSPHSGAKNIQYF. CDR3 in DNA: TGTGCCAGCAGCCCCCATTCCGGGGCCAAAAACATTCAGTACTTT. Looking up the rest from reference TRBV11-2 and TRBJ2-4 gives the full variable domain: EAGVAQSPRYKIIEKRQSVAFWCNPISGHATLYWYQQILGQGPKLLIQFQNNGVVDDSQLPKDRFSAERLKGVDSTLKIQPAKLEDSAVYLCASSPHSGAKNIQYFGAGTRLSVL.